The 10 T cell receptor beta chains below were found in one sample sequenced in a study of neurological immune-mediated disorders. TCRdb re-analysed the 5' RACE reads in MiXCR, keeping a single row per CDR3 protein. The data show over 55,000 distinct CDR3 sequences, about 10% seen once. The time point: longitudinal time-point 1 (baseline). The sequenced material came from PBMCs. These receptors were collected from a male donor with HTLV-1-associated myelopathy (HAM/TSP).

This clonotype was detected many times. This chain links TRBV20-1 with TRBJ1-5; maybe TRBD1 (6 bases). The germline gives CDR1 DFQATT, CDR2 SNEGSKA (reference sequence). The V and J ends lost 3 bases and 3 bases respectively, with 9 bases between them. The CDR3 spans 13 residues. The CDR3 DNA is TGCAGTGCTAGTAGGACAGTCAATCAGCCCCAGCATTTT. As protein: CSASRTVNQPQHF.

This clonotype was detected a few times. The V and J genes are TRBV6-4 and TRBJ1-1; D not certain. Germline V gene sequence: CDR1 MRHNA, CDR2 SNTAGT. Trimming left V 6 bases short and J 3 bases short, with 11 bases between. This CDR3 is built from 13 residues. The CDR3 DNA follows: TGTGCCAGCAGGGCAAGTTTTGACACTGAAGCTTTCTTT. Residues: CASRASFDTEAFF.

This clonotype was counted at least ten times. The chain joins TRBV11-2 to TRBJ2-7; D is possibly TRBD1 (6 bases). Germline-derived CDR1 and CDR2 are SGHAT and FQNNGV. This CDR3 has 14 residues. The V and J ends lost 3 bases and 3 bases respectively, with 12 bases between them. The CDR3 DNA follows: TGTGCCAGCAGCTTCTCAACAGGGAGCTACGAGCAGTACTTC. This codes for CASSFSTGSYEQYF.

This clonotype occurred many times. The chain uses TRBV3-2 and TRBJ2-3; whether TRBD1, the table's D call, matches the DNA was not checked. TRBV3-2 is flagged as a pseudogene. This CDR3 contains 18 residues. The DNA of the CDR3 is TGTGCCAGCAGCCAAGATTCCGGGACAGGGACCTCGCCAGATACGCAGTATTTT. It encodes CASSQDSGTGTSPDTQYF.

This clonotype was detected many times. The chain joins TRBV5-1 to TRBJ2-7; 8 nucleotides agree with TRBD1. The germline CDR1 and CDR2 sequences are SGHRS and YFSETQ. This CDR3 contains 13 residues. With V trimmed by 4 bases and J by 6 bases, 6 bases remained unmatched. The CDR3 loop is CASSVGTGGEQYF. The DNA of the CDR3 is TGCGCCAGCAGCGTTGGGACAGGCGGCGAGCAGTACTTC.

The gene calls are TRBV5-1 and TRBJ2-7; tentatively, D is TRBD1 or TRBD2 (5 bases each). CDR3 size: 12 residues. V shed 0 bases and J shed 9 bases, with 10 bases lying between them. CDR1 and CDR2 (germline): SGHRS, YFSETQ. CDR3 residues: CASSLVGTVQYF. The CDR3 DNA reads as TGCGCCAGCAGCTTGGTGGGGACGGTGCAGTACTTC.

This clonotype was picked up many times. V gene TRBV6-1 combines with J gene TRBJ2-2; a weak D match, TRBD1 (5 bases). V lost 3 bases and J 4 bases, leaving 12 bases between the germline ends. CDR3 length equals 15 residues. Germline assignment: CDR1 MNHNS and CDR2 SASEGT. CDR3 sequence (DNA): TGTGCCAGCAGTGATCCGCCAGGGCCCACCGGGGAGCTGTTTTTT. It specifies CASSDPPGPTGELFF.

This clonotype appeared a single time. This chain connects TRBV7-2 to TRBJ2-3; D gene uncertain. Germline V gene sequence: CDR1 SGHTA, CDR2 FQGNSA. V lost 0 bases to trimming and J lost 11 bases, with 3 bases between them. The CDR3 consists of 10 residues. The CDR3 region is CASSLAGQYF. The CDR3 coding sequence is TGTGCCAGCAGCTTAGCGGGGCAGTATTTT.

In regard to this clonotype: At one end, the junction sequence differs from germline, possibly due to a read error. This chain uses TRBV3-1 with TRBJ2-4; D call uncertain. The germline V gene has CDR1 LGHDT and CDR2 YNNKEL (reference sequence). The CDR3 spans 14 residues. The CDR3 region is CASSQSSFANIQYF. CDR3 nucleotides: TGTGCCAGCAGCCAATCTTCTTTTGCAAACATCCAGTACTTC.

This clonotype has at least ten counts. The chain couples TRBV27 to TRBJ1-6; 11 positions agree with TRBD1. The V and J ends lost 5 bases and 13 bases, in that order; junction bases with no gene match: 10. The germline V gene encodes CDR1 MNHEY and CDR2 SMNVEV (reference sequence). CDR3 length equals 15 residues. The CDR3 reads CASSPRDRGIDPLHF. CDR3 in DNA: TGTGCCAGCAGTCCCAGGGACAGGGGGATTGATCCCCTCCACTTT.